These 7 T cell receptor beta chains came from one sample sequenced in a study of CD8 T cells in ankylosing spondylitis. TCRdb re-derived calls from the 5' RACE reads in MiXCR, one entry per CDR3 protein. The sample has about 360,000 distinct CDR3 sequences; 20% are singletons. Sequences were obtained from blood, either unsorted or a sorted T cell fraction (not recorded which). The receptors stem from a male donor with ankylosing spondylitis or in good health (not recorded which).

The gene calls are TRBV12-3 or TRBV12-4 and TRBJ2-7; the D gene is possibly TRBD2 (6 bases). This CDR3 is built from 13 residues. V lost 5 bases to trimming and J lost 3 bases, with 11 bases between them. The CDR3 sequence: CASSPGRIYEQYF. CDR3 bases: TGTGCCAGCAGTCCGGGGAGGATCTACGAGCAGTACTTC.

The J gene is TRBJ2-5, the V gene TRBV7-9; 8 nucleotides agree with TRBD2. V lost 0 bases to trimming and J lost 5 bases; unmatched junction nucleotides: 5. The CDR3 totals 15 residues. The V gene's germline CDR1 is SEHNR and CDR2 FQNEAQ (reference sequence). Written as DNA, the CDR3 is TGTGCCAGCAGCTTAGCGGTGGCTAGCGGGGAGACCCAGTACTTC. Amino acids: CASSLAVASGETQYF.

This clonotype was picked up a small number of times. The rearrangement joins TRBV12-3 or TRBV12-4 to TRBJ2-2; 7 bases match TRBD1. The V gene end was trimmed by 4 bases and the J gene end by 0 bases; junction bases not matched to a gene: 8. The CDR3 is made up of 17 amino acids. This chain's CDR3 is CASSSNRQGPNTGELFF. The CDR3 coding sequence is TGTGCCAGCAGTTCGAACAGACAGGGTCCGAACACCGGGGAGCTGTTTTTT.

The V and J genes are TRBV27 and TRBJ2-1; D not certain. CDR1 and CDR2 (germline): MNHEY, SMNVEV (reference sequence). Trimming took 5 bases from V and 5 from J, leaving 16 bases between them. This CDR3 is 15 amino acids long. CDR3 nucleotide sequence: TGTGCCAGCAGTCTCTCAAGAGAAGGTGACAATGAGCAGTTCTTC. Residues: CASSLSREGDNEQFF.

This clonotype was seen a few times. The V gene is TRBV27, the J gene TRBJ1-1; tentatively, D is TRBD1 (5 bases). The germline CDR1 and CDR2 sequences are MNHEY and SMNVEV (reference sequence). With 2 bases removed from V and 4 bases from J, the gap between germline ends came to 14 bases. CDR3 length: 15 residues. CDR3 coding DNA: TGTGCCAGCAGTTTAGTCGCAGGGTGGAGCACTGAAGCTTTCTTT. This translates into CASSLVAGWSTEAFF.

The chain is built from TRBV4-2 and TRBJ2-1; 11 nucleotides match TRBD1. The germline V gene encodes CDR1 LGHNA and CDR2 YNFKEQ. The CDR3 consists of 16 residues. V shed 0 bases and J 5 bases; nucleotides not matched to a gene: 3. The CDR3 reads CASSQDGQGANNEQFF. For the CDR3, the DNA is TGTGCCAGCAGCCAAGACGGACAGGGGGCTAACAATGAGCAGTTCTTC.

This chain joins TRBV11-2 and TRBJ1-5; 11 nucleotides line up with TRBD1. This CDR3 region has 15 residues. V was clipped by 5 bases and J by 6 bases; unmatched bases: 6. Germline V gene data show CDR1 as SGHAT and CDR2 as FQNNGV. CDR3 nucleotides: TGTGCCAGCAGCGATGGACAGGGGGCATTTCAGCCCCAGCATTTT. Translated, it gives CASSDGQGAFQPQHF.